This is a list of T cell receptor beta chains from one sample in a study of CD8 T cells in ankylosing spondylitis. TCRdb processed the 5' RACE reads anew with MiXCR; each CDR3 protein has one entry. The table lists about 250,000 distinct CDR3 sequences, roughly 10% of them singletons. Material: blood, either unsorted or a sorted T cell fraction (not recorded which). The receptors come from a male donor with ankylosing spondylitis or in good health (not recorded which). Both conserved end residues are trimmed from each CDR3. Clone size is not always given. Where it is, it says once, few, many or a class for expanded clones.

v_call clone_size cdr3_aa
TRBV5-8 many ASSLGVGNGNQPQH
TRBV5-4 NA ASSGLAGGLNTGELF
TRBV12-3/TRBV12-4 many ASSRRGSGNTEAF
TRBV7-2 NA ASSSARAGSFSPLH
TRBV5-8 many ASSFLVEAF
TRBV6-1 many ASTSSGTGIEQF
TRBV29-1 NA SVTPRDSIYEQY
TRBV7-2 many ASSFRSGGRSTDTQY
TRBV20-1 many SAPTPGYGYT
TRBV21-1 few ASSGRRDEQF
TRBV2 few ASSDRAGELF
TRBV19 NA ASTDRAPNTGELF
TRBV3-1 many ASSQGVALKETQY
TRBV20-1 many SARGSGYGYT
TRBV4-1 many ASSQGIYSNQPQH
TRBV27 few ASRDRGLYGYT
TRBV15 many ATSRDVGYEQY
TRBV10-3 many AISDRNTEAF
TRBV7-9 few ASSAPPGHREQY
TRBV3-1 many ASSLQGSGELF
TRBV5-1 many ASSQAAGGNTDTQY
TRBV20-1 NA SARLALQGTQY
TRBV5-1 many ASSDGPGQPQH
TRBV7-2 NA ASSLSQGRAF
TRBV7-2 many ASSVDPNTGELF
TRBV28 many ASSSGQSLA
TRBV30 many AWSVGQKGYT
TRBV5-1 few ASSPLLNTEAF
TRBV15 many ATSARGSYGNTIY
TRBV27 many ASHTGNGGYT
TRBV11-3 NA AISPPLGQPNTEAF
TRBV6-5 many ASSYVAGGEAF
TRBV29-1 many SVEGRERYEQY
TRBV20-1 few SARGWGQGASAYNEQF
TRBV12-3/TRBV12-4 few ASSFGEANTEAF
TRBV4-2 few ASSQEGNSGYT
TRBV27 many ASSLLAGLDGYT
TRBV12-3/TRBV12-4 many ASSLEGTSGGPSSYNEQF
TRBV20-1 NA SARTPDGGAGELF
TRBV20-1 many SAPIWADYNEQF
TRBV12-3/TRBV12-4 many ASARNTDTQY
TRBV15 NA ATSPQGAEAF
TRBV5-1 many ASRVGTEAF
TRBV18 many ASSPLPGDANEQF
TRBV7-2 NA ASSSVSGGTIYNEQF
TRBV27 many ASSFGQGNQPQH
TRBV7-9 few ASSLLSTEQF
TRBV7-2 many ASSLGGASTDTQY
TRBV4-1 NA ASSLNSGQGYGYT
TRBV2 few ASNFRQQETQY
TRBV12-3/TRBV12-4 few ASSPGQHTEAF
TRBV20-1 many SARGGREVETQY
TRBV7-2 many ASSSGTSFYEQY